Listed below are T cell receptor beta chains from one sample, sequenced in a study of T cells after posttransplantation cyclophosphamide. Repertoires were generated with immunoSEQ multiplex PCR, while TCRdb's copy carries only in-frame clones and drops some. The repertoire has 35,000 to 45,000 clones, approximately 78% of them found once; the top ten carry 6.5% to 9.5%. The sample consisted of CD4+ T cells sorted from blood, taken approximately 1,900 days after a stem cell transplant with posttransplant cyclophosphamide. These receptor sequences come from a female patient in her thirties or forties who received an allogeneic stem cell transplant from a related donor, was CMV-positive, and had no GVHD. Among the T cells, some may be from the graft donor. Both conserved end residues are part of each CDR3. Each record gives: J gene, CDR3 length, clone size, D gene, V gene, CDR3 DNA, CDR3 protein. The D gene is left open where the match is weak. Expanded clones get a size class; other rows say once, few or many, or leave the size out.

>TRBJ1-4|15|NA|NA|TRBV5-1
TGCGCCAGCAGCTTGACAGGGTCGGGGGGTGAAAAACTGTTTTTT
CASSLTGSGGEKLFF
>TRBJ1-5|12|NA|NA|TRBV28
TGTGCCAGCAGGTATCTAGATAGGTCCCAGCATTTT
CASRYLDRSQHF
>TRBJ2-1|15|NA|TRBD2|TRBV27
TGTGCCAGCACCAAAATAACGGGGGGGCAAAATGAGCAGTTCTTC
CASTKITGGQNEQFF
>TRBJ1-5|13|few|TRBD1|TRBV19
TGTGCCAGTAGGGGGACAGGGAATCAGCCCCAGCATTTT
CASRGTGNQPQHF
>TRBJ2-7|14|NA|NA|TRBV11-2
TGTGCCAGCAGCTTAGAACCGACAGCCTACGAGCAGTACTTC
CASSLEPTAYEQYF
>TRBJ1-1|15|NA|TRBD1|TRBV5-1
TGCGCCAGCAGCTTGGGGACAGGGGTTGTCACTGAAGCTTTCTTT
CASSLGTGVVTEAFF
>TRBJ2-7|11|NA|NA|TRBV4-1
TGCGCCAGCAGCCACGCCTACGAGCAGTACTTC
CASSHAYEQYF
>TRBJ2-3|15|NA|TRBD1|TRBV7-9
TGTGCCAGCAGCCCCCGGGACAGGGGAGCAGATACGCAGTATTTT
CASSPRDRGADTQYF
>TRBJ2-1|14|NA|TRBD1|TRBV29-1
TGCAGCGTTGTACGAGGGACAGGGACCAATGAGCAGTTCTTC
CSVVRGTGTNEQFF
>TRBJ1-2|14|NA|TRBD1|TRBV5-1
TGCGCCAGCAGCAGGGGACAGGGCGGCTATGGCTACACCTTC
CASSRGQGGYGYTF
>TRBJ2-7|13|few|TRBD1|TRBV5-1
TGCGCCAGCAGTACGGGACAGGGACTGGTGCAGTACTTC
CASSTGQGLVQYF
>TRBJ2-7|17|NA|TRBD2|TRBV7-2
TGTGCCAGCAGCTTTGGACTAGCGGGGGGGAGGACCTACGAGCAGTACTTC
CASSFGLAGGRTYEQYF
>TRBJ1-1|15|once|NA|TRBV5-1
TGCGCCAGCAGCTTGTTTATCCAGGAGAACACTGAAGCTTTCTTT
CASSLFIQENTEAFF
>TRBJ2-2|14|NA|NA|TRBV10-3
TGTGCCATCAGTGATATAGGGGGACCCGGGGAGCTGTTTTTT
CAISDIGGPGELFF
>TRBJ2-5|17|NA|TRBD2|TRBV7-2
TGTGCCAGCAGCTCCCCAGCGGGGGGACGGGCAGGAGAGACCCAGTACTTC
CASSSPAGGRAGETQYF
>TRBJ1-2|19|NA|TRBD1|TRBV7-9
TGTGCCAGCAGCTTAGTCTTCCGGGACAGGAAAAAAGGCTTCTATGGCTACACCTTC
CASSLVFRDRKKGFYGYTF
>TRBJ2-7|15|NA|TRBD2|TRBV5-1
TGCGCCAGCAGCTTGGAGACTAGCGGGACCTACGAGCAGTACTTC
CASSLETSGTYEQYF
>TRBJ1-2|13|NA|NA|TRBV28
TGTGCCAGCAGTCCTACGAGCCTCTATGGCTACACCTTC
CASSPTSLYGYTF
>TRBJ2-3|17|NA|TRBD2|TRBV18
TGTGCCAGCTCTTTGACTAGCGGGGGCCGTATAACAGATACGCAGTATTTT
CASSLTSGGRITDTQYF
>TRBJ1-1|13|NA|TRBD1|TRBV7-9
TGTGCCAGCAGCTCACAGGGGAATACTGAAGCTTTCTTT
CASSSQGNTEAFF
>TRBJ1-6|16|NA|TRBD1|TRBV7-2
TGTGCCAGCAGCTTAGAACAGGGGGCCTGGGATTCACCCCTCCACTTT
CASSLEQGAWDSPLHF
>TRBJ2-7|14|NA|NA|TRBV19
TGTGCCAGTACCCCCAGAGGTACACCCTACGAGCAGTACTTC
CASTPRGTPYEQYF
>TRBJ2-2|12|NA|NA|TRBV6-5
TGTGCCAGCAGTCGGTCCCCCGGGGAGCTGTTTTTT
CASSRSPGELFF
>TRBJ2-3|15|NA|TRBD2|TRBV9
TGTGCCAGCGGGGCATACGGGGGGGCCACAGATACGCAGTATTTT
CASGAYGGATDTQYF
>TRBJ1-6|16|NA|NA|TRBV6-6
TGTGCCAGCAGTTACTCGTCCGCCAGGGAAGGGTCACCCCTCCACTTT
CASSYSSAREGSPLHF
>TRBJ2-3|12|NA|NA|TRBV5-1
TGCGCCAGCAGCGCCCTAACAGATACGCAGTATTTT
CASSALTDTQYF
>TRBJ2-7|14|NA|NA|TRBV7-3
TGTGCCAGCAGCCCCACACCGCTCGGGAACGAGCAGTACTTC
CASSPTPLGNEQYF
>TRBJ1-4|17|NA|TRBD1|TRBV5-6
TGTGCCAGCAGCAAGCGGACAGGGCCCCGTGATAATGAAAAACTGTTTTTT
CASSKRTGPRDNEKLFF
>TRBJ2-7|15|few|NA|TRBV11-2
TGTGCCAGCAGCTTAGGAGGACTGAGCTCCTACGAGCAGTACTTC
CASSLGGLSSYEQYF
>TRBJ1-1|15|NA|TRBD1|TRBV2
TGTGCCAGCAGTGCCGTCAGGGGGCGCGGGACTGAAGCTTTCTTT
CASSAVRGRGTEAFF